The 2 T cell receptor beta chains listed next were all sequenced from one sample in a study of early T cells in non-severe SARS-CoV-2 infection. MiXCR, run by TCRdb on the 5' RACE reads, gives a single entry per CDR3 protein. Counted here are 68,000 or so distinct CDR3 sequences, 9% to 15% occurring once; the ten biggest clones make up approximately 1.6%. The sequencing sample was made of whole blood. These receptors all come from an adult who was a healthcare worker with PCR-confirmed SARS-CoV-2 infection or an uninfected control (not recorded which).

This clonotype was counted a few times. This chain uses TRBV5-4 with TRBJ2-1, with 7 bases that match TRBD2. With V trimmed by 10 bases and J by 7 bases, 14 bases remained unmatched. The CDR3 contains 14 residues. The germline gives CDR1 SGHNT, CDR2 YYREEE (reference sequence). CDR3 amino acids: CAGGGDYSGNEQFF. In DNA form, the CDR3 reads TGTGCCGGGGGAGGGGATTATTCGGGAAATGAGCAGTTCTTC.

The chain links TRBV20-1 to TRBJ2-5; 9 bases map to TRBD2. The CDR3 length is 13 residues. Germline values: CDR1 DFQATT, CDR2 SNEGSKA (reference sequence). Trimming cost V 6 bases and J 8 bases; bases outside gene matches: 10. The CDR3 DNA reads as TGCAGTGCACGGAGCGGGGGGCCGAATACCCAGTACTTC. This encodes CSARSGGPNTQYF.